These T cell receptor beta chains were read from a single sample in a study of T cell responses to AZD1222 COVID-19 vaccine. Only in-frame clones appear in the TCRdb table, and some are missing; sequencing was by immunoSEQ multiplex PCR. The table has about 96,000 clones, around 90% seen once. The sample was peripheral blood, taken on day 0 of AZD1222 vaccination. The receptors stem from an adult in good health. Both conserved end residues are part of each CDR3. D genes are given only for firm matches. Only some rows state a clone size, as once, few, many or a class for expanded clones.

D gene	V gene	J gene	clone size	CDR3 DNA	CDR3 protein
NA	TRBV6-2/TRBV6-3	TRBJ2-7	NA	TGTGCCAGCAGTTACTCAGCTGCCATCAAGCAGTACTTC	CASSYSAAIKQYF
TRBD1	TRBV6-5	TRBJ1-5	NA	TGTGCCAGCAGGGACGGGGGACAGGGGAATCAGCCCCAGCATTTT	CASRDGGQGNQPQHF
NA	TRBV6-2/TRBV6-3	TRBJ2-7	once	TGTGCCAGCAGCTCTGCCGGGACCAGCTCCTACGAGCAGTACTTC	CASSSAGTSSYEQYF
NA	TRBV7-3	TRBJ1-5	NA	TGTGCCAGCAGCAAAGGGGGCAATCAGCCCCAGCATTTT	CASSKGGNQPQHF
NA	TRBV12-3/TRBV12-4	TRBJ2-3	NA	TGTGCCAGCAGCCTATATGCGGATACGCAGTATTTT	CASSLYADTQYF
NA	TRBV7-2	TRBJ2-7	NA	TGTGCCAGCAGCACCAGGGGGGGCCTCGAGCAGTACTTC	CASSTRGGLEQYF
NA	TRBV5-4	TRBJ1-4	NA	TGTGCCAGCAGCACAACGGTGGGATCAACTAATGAAAAACTGTTTTTT	CASSTTVGSTNEKLFF
NA	TRBV7-2	TRBJ1-6	NA	TGTGCCAGCAGCTTAGTTGGGTTCGGACATGGGACCTATTCACCCCTCCACTTT	CASSLVGFGHGTYSPLHF
TRBD2	TRBV4-2	TRBJ2-3	NA	TGTGCCAGCAGCCTTCGGGGGGACCCCACAGATACGCAGTATTTT	CASSLRGDPTDTQYF
NA	TRBV9	TRBJ2-3	NA	TGTGCCAGCAGCGTAGGCTTTATCACAGATACGCAGTATTTT	CASSVGFITDTQYF
NA	TRBV15	TRBJ1-2	NA	TGTGCCACCAGCAGAGATCCGGACAGAAGCTACACCTTC	CATSRDPDRSYTF
TRBD1	TRBV5-1	TRBJ2-5	once	TGCGCCAGCAGCCAGGGACAGGGCAGAGAGACCCAGTACTTC	CASSQGQGRETQYF
NA	TRBV5-4	TRBJ2-2	NA	TGTGCCAGCAGCTTTTCAGGCGGGGAGCTGTTTTTT	CASSFSGGELFF
NA	TRBV19	TRBJ1-4	NA	TGTGCCAGTAGTTCCCGACCAGGGGACGTTGAAAAACTGTTTTTT	CASSSRPGDVEKLFF
NA	TRBV7-9	TRBJ1-1	NA	TGTGCCAGCAGCTTAGCAGGGTTGGGGAACACTGAAGCTTTCTTT	CASSLAGLGNTEAFF
NA	TRBV28	TRBJ1-3	NA	TGTGCCACCGTTAGCTCCGGAAACACCATATATTTT	CATVSSGNTIYF
NA	TRBV10-3	TRBJ2-7	NA	TGTGCCATCAGTGACCCGACGTCCTCCTTCGGGCAGTACTTC	CAISDPTSSFGQYF
TRBD2	TRBV5-4	TRBJ2-7	NA	TGTGCCAGCAGCTCCGGATTTGCGGGAGGGGGGTACGAGCAGTACTTC	CASSSGFAGGGYEQYF
TRBD1	TRBV7-9	TRBJ2-1	NA	TGTGCCAGCAGAGACGAGACAGGGGAAAAAGGTTTGTCCTACAATGAGCAGTTCTTC	CASRDETGEKGLSYNEQFF
TRBD2	TRBV3-1/TRBV3-2	TRBJ2-1	NA	TGTGCCAGCAGCCAAGACCCGCTTCTAGCGGGAGCCTACAATGAGCAGTTCTTC	CASSQDPLLAGAYNEQFF
NA	TRBV30	TRBJ1-3	NA	TGTGCCTGGAGTGTAGGCGTGGTCAGGTCTGGAAACACCATATATTTT	CAWSVGVVRSGNTIYF
NA	TRBV5-6	TRBJ1-3	NA	TGTGCCAGCAGCTTAGGCAGGGTCGGAAACACCATATATTTT	CASSLGRVGNTIYF
TRBD1	TRBV28	TRBJ1-1	NA	TGTGCCAGCATTACTCCCAGGGGGCTGAACACTGAAGCTTTCTTT	CASITPRGLNTEAFF
TRBD1	TRBV3-1/TRBV3-2	TRBJ2-1	NA	TGTGCCAGCAGCCCTCGGGACAGAAATGAGCAGTTCTTC	CASSPRDRNEQFF
TRBD1	TRBV11-3	TRBJ1-4	NA	TGTGCCAGCAGCCCGCAGGGGACAGGGGAGACTTGTCTACCCGGAAAACTGTTTTTT	CASSPQGTGETCLPGKLFF
NA	TRBV5-1	TRBJ1-4	NA	TGCGCCAGCAGCTCGGACGGTTTAAATGAAAAACTGTTTTTT	CASSSDGLNEKLFF
TRBD1	TRBV28	TRBJ1-4	NA	TGTGCCAGCAGTTTGTGGACAGGGGTAAATGAAAAACTGTTTTTT	CASSLWTGVNEKLFF
TRBD1	TRBV11-3	TRBJ1-1	NA	TGTGCCAGCAGCTTAGGCGGGACAGCCAACACTGAAGCTTTCTTT	CASSLGGTANTEAFF
NA	TRBV7-8	TRBJ1-5	NA	TGTGCCAGCAGCTTAGGGGTCCGGGATCAGCCCCAGCATTTT	CASSLGVRDQPQHF
TRBD1	TRBV30	TRBJ2-7	NA	TGTGCCTGTGCGGGACAGGGGAAAAACGAGCAGTACTTC	CACAGQGKNEQYF
NA	TRBV10-3	TRBJ1-2	NA	TGTGCCATCAGCCCTTCCGAGGGCTTAGGTTCCGCTGGCTACACCTTC	CAISPSEGLGSAGYTF
NA	TRBV28	TRBJ1-1	once	TGTGCCAGCAGTATCGGGACAAAAGGTAGTGAAGCTTTCTTT	CASSIGTKGSEAFF
NA	TRBV24-1	TRBJ1-3	NA	TGTGCCAACACGTCCTCTGGAAACACCATATATTTT	CANTSSGNTIYF
NA	TRBV11-2	TRBJ2-1	NA	TGTGCCAGCAGCCATTACAATGAGCAGTTCTTC	CASSHYNEQFF
TRBD2	TRBV7-6	TRBJ2-3	NA	TGTGCCAGCAGCTCCCTTCCCTCTAGCGGGTCTATGGGAGATACGCAGTATTTT	CASSSLPSSGSMGDTQYF
NA	TRBV29-1	TRBJ2-3	NA	TGCAGCGTTACGGTGATGGGGGGAGATACGCAGTATTTT	CSVTVMGGDTQYF
TRBD1	TRBV19	TRBJ2-5	NA	TGTGCCAGTAGTCCAGGGGCAGGGGGGACCCAGTACTTC	CASSPGAGGTQYF
NA	TRBV9	TRBJ2-7	few	TGTGCCAGCAGCGTAAGCCTAGTCGACGAGCAGTACTTC	CASSVSLVDEQYF
TRBD1	TRBV6-6	TRBJ1-5	NA	TGTGCCAGCAGCTCGGGACAGGGGGCTGGTCAGCCCCAGCATTTT	CASSSGQGAGQPQHF
NA	TRBV2	TRBJ2-7	NA	TGTGCCAGCAGTGAACGGGAACCCTACGAGCAGTACTTC	CASSEREPYEQYF
NA	TRBV12-3/TRBV12-4	TRBJ2-7	NA	TGTGCCAGCAGTCCGGGCCACGAGCAGTACTTC	CASSPGHEQYF
NA	TRBV9	TRBJ2-3	NA	TGTGCCAGCAGCGTAGGGGGCCCCCGCCGAACAGATACGCAGTATTTT	CASSVGGPRRTDTQYF
TRBD1	TRBV4-3	TRBJ2-3	NA	TGCGCCAGCAGCCAAGGTCGGGACAGCCGGGGCCACGATACGCAGTATTTT	CASSQGRDSRGHDTQYF